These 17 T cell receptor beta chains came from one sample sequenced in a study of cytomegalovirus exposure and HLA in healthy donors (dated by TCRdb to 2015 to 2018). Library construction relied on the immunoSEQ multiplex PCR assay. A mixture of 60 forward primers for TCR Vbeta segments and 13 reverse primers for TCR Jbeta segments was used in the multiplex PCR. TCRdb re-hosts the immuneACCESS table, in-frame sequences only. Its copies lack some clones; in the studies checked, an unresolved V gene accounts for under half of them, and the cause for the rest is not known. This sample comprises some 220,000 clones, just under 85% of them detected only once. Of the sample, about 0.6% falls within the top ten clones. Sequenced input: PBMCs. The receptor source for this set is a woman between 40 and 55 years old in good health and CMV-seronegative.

The CDR3 DNA reads TGCGCCAGCAGCTTGGCTAGCGGCGACTACGAGCAGTACTTC. It codes for CASSLASGDYEQYF. The chain joins TRBV5-1 to TRBJ2-7; the match to TRBD2 covers 7 bases. The CDR3 is 14 residues long. Germline CDR1 SGHRS, CDR2 YFSETQ. Trimming at V came to 0 bases and at J to 3 bases, leaving 3 bases not matched to a gene.

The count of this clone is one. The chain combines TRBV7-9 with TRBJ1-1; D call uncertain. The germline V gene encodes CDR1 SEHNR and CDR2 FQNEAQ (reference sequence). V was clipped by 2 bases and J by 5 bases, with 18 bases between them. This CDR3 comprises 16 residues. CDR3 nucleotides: TGTGCCAGCAGCTTAAGCTTAGAAACTTTTGCGACTGAAGCTTTCTTT. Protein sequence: CASSLSLETFATEAFF.

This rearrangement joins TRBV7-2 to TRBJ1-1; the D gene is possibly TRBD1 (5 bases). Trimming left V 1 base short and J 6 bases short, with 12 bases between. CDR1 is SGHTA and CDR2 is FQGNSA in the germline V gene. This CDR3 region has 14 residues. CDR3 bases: TGTGCCAGCAGCTTAGAGGGGAGGGGCCCTGAAGCTTTCTTT. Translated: CASSLEGRGPEAFF.

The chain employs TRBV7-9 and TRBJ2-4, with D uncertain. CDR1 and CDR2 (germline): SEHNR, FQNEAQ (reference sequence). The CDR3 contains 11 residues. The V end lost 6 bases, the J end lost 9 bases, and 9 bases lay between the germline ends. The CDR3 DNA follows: TGTGCCAGCAGTAGAGAGGTCATTCAGTACTTC. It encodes CASSREVIQYF.

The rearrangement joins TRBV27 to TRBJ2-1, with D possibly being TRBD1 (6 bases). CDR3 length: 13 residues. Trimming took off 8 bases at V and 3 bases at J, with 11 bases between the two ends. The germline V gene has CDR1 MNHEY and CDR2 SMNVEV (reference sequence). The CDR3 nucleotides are TGTGCCAGCGGGCCCAGGGGCTACAATGAGCAGTTCTTC. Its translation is CASGPRGYNEQFF.

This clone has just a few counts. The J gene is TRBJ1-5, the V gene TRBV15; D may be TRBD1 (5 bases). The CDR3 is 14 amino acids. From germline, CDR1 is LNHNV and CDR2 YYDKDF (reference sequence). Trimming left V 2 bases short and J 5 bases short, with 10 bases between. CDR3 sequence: CATSRSREDQPQHF. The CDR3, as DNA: TGTGCCACCAGCAGATCCAGGGAGGATCAGCCCCAGCATTTT.

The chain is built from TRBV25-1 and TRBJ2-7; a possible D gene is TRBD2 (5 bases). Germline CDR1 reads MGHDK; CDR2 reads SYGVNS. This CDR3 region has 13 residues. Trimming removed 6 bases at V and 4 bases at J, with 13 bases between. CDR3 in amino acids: CASSEGNRYEQYF. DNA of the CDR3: TGTGCCAGCAGCGAGGGAAATCGTTACGAGCAGTACTTC.

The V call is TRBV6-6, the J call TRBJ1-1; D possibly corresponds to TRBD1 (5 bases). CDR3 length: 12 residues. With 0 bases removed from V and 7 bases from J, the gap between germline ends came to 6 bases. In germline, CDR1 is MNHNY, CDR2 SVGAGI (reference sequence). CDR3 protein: CASSYSDSEAFF. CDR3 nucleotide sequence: TGTGCCAGCAGTTACTCCGACAGTGAAGCTTTCTTT.

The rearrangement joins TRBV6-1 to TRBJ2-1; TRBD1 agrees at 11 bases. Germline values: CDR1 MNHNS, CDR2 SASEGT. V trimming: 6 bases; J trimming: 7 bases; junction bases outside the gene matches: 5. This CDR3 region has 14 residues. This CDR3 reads CASSVDRGLNEQFF. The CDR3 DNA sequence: TGTGCCAGCAGCGTGGACAGGGGGCTGAATGAGCAGTTCTTC.

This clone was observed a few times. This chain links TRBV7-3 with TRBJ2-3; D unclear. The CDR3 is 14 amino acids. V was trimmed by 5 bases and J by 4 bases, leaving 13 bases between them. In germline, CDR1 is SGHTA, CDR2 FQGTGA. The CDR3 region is CASSVSNLADTQYF. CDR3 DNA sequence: TGTGCCAGCAGCGTATCGAATCTAGCAGATACGCAGTATTTT.

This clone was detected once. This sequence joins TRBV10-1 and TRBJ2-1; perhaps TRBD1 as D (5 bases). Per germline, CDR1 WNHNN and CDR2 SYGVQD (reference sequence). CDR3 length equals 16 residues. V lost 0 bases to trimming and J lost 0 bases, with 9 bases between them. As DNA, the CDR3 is TGCGCCAGCAGTGAGTCCAGGGCTAGCTCCTACAATGAGCAGTTCTTC. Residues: CASSESRASSYNEQFF.

DNA of the CDR3: TGTGCCAGCAGTTTGAACAGGGATGGCTACACCTTC. It encodes CASSLNRDGYTF. The V call is TRBV6-5, the J call TRBJ1-2, with D tentatively TRBD1 (6 bases). Germline V lookup: CDR1 MNHEY, CDR2 SVGAGI. Trimming removed 4 bases from V and 6 bases from J, with 9 bases in between. CDR3 size: 12 residues.

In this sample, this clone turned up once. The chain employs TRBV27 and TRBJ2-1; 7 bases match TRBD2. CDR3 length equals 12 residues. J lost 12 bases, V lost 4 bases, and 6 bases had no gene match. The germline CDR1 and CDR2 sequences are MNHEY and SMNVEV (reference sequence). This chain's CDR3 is CASSSGGVGQFF. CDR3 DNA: TGTGCCAGCAGTTCGGGGGGAGTAGGGCAGTTCTTC.

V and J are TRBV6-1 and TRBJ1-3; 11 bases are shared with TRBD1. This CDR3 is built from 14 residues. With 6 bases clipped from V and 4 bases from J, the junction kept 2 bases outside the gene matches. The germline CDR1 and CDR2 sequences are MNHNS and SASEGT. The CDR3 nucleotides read TGTGCCAGCAGCAGGACAGGGGGCGGAAACACCATATATTTT. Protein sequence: CASSRTGGGNTIYF.

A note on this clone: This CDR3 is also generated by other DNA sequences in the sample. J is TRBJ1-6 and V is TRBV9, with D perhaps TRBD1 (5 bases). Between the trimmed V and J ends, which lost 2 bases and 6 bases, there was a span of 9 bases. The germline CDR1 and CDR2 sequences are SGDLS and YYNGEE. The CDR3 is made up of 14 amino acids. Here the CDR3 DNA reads TGTGCCAGCAGCGTGGGGCAATTTAATTCACCCCTCCACTTT. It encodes CASSVGQFNSPLHF.

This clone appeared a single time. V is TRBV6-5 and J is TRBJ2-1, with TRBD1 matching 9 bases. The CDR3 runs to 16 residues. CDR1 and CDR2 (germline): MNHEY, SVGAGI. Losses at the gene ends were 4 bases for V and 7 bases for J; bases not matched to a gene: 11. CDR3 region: CASSSLTGGAGNEQFF. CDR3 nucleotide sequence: TGTGCCAGCAGTTCCTTGACAGGGGGGGCAGGTAATGAGCAGTTCTTC.

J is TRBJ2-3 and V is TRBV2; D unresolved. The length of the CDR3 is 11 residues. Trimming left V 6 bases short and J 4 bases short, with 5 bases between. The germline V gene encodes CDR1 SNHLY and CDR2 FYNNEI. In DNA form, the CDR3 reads TGTGCCAGCAGCCTATCAGATACGCAGTATTTT. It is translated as CASSLSDTQYF. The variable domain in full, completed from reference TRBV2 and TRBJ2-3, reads EPEVTQTPSHQVTQMGQEVILRCVPISNHLYFYWYRQILGQKVEFLVSFYNNEISEKSEIFDDQFSVERPDGSNFTLKIRSTKLEDSAMYFCASSLSDTQYFGPGTRLTVL.